This TCR beta chain comes out of a study of blood T cell repertoires in COVID-19. The table came from immunoSEQ multiplex PCR; TCRdb's copy has only in-frame clones and leaves some out. The data contain about 150,000 clones, around four fifths of them singletons. This clone was seen once. The receptor comes from a woman in her forties or fifties who had recovered from COVID-19. Input material: PBMCs or T cells enriched from blood (not recorded which).

CDR3 bases: TGTGCCAGCAGTCCTCGGGGCAGTCGGGGGTACGAGCAGTACTTC. Translation: CASSPRGSRGYEQYF. The chain joins TRBV6-5 to TRBJ2-7, with a weak D call TRBD2 (6 bases). Between the trimmed V and J ends, which lost 5 bases and 4 bases, there was a span of 18 bases. Germline assignment: CDR1 MNHEY and CDR2 SVGAGI. This CDR3 contains 15 residues.